The next 9 T cell receptor beta chains were all read from a single sample in a study of cytomegalovirus exposure and HLA in healthy donors. The PCR was carried out with 60 Vbeta primers and 13 Jbeta primers. This table comes from immunoSEQ multiplex PCR, and its TCRdb copy is limited to in-frame clones, with some not included. The sample shows 140,000 to 150,000 clones, approximately 84% of them seen only once. Sequenced: PBMCs. These receptor sequences come from a woman aged 55-70 years in good health and CMV-seropositive.

V usage is TRBV11-3 and J usage is TRBJ2-7; 12 nucleotides align to TRBD2. Unmatched junction bases numbered 6, after V lost 5 bases and J lost 1 base. Germline CDR1 and CDR2: SGHNT and YENEEA. The CDR3 loop spans 16 amino acids. This chain's CDR3 is CASSPRLAGDSYEQYF. CDR3 DNA sequence: TGTGCCAGCAGCCCCAGACTAGCGGGGGATTCCTACGAGCAGTACTTC.

The rearrangement links TRBV7-2 to TRBJ1-5; D not certain. Trimming took 1 base from V and 1 from J, leaving 11 bases between them. Germline CDR1 SGHTA, CDR2 FQGNSA. This CDR3 contains 16 residues. CDR3 nucleotides: TGTGCCAGCAGCTTAGATAGACACCCAAGCAATCAGCCCCAGCATTTT. Translation: CASSLDRHPSNQPQHF. Combining the CDR3 with reference TRBV7-2 and TRBJ1-5 gives the whole variable domain GAGVSQSPSNKVTEKGKDVELRCDPISGHTALYWYRQSLGQGLEFLIYFQGNSAPDKSGLPSDRFSAERTGGSVSTLTIQRTQQEDSAVYLCASSLDRHPSNQPQHFGDGTRLSIL.

V usage is TRBV11-3 and J usage is TRBJ2-5; unclear D gene. The CDR3 is 13 residues long. Trimming took 2 bases from V and 5 from J, leaving 9 bases between them. In germline, CDR1 is SGHNT, CDR2 YENEEA. CDR3 region: CASSLLRFETQYF. The CDR3 nucleotides read TGTGCCAGCAGCTTACTCCGGTTTGAGACCCAGTACTTC.

This chain uses TRBV14 with TRBJ1-6; no reliable D call. Germline lookup yields CDR1 SGHDN and CDR2 FVKESK. V dropped 6 bases and J dropped 4 bases, with 7 bases sitting between them. This CDR3 spans 13 amino acids. The CDR3 protein is CASSYLYNSPLHF. The DNA for the CDR3 is TGTGCCAGCAGTTATTTATATAATTCACCCCTCCACTTT.

V is TRBV4-1 and J is TRBJ2-5; 8 positions match TRBD1. TRBJ2-7 matches the DNA end more closely, so the J call is doubtful. The CDR3 spans 17 residues. Looked up from germline, CDR1 is MGHRA and CDR2 is YSYEKL. CDR3 in DNA: TGCGCCAGCAGCCCTCCTCTGGGGCAGGGGGCTTCGTACGAGCAGTACTTC. Its protein product is CASSPPLGQGASYEQYF.

This clone was seen a handful of times. The J gene is TRBJ2-7, the V gene TRBV5-1; 7 positions match TRBD2. CDR3 length: 15 residues. Trimming at V came to 1 base and at J to 1 base, leaving 5 bases not matched to a gene. CDR1 and CDR2 from the germline V gene are SGHRS and YFSETQ. The CDR3 coding sequence is TGCGCCAGCAGCTTGAGGGTGGGAGGGTCCTACGAGCAGTACTTC. Protein product: CASSLRVGGSYEQYF.

This clone was observed a handful of times. The chain carries TRBV4-3 and TRBJ2-1, with TRBD2 matching over 7 bases. CDR3 length: 15 residues. From germline, CDR1 is LGHNA and CDR2 YSLEER. The V segment lost 1 base and the J segment 0 bases; nucleotides outside the gene matches: 0. The CDR3 coding sequence is TGCGCCAGCAGCCAAGGCGGGAGCTCCTACAATGAGCAGTTCTTC. Encoded protein: CASSQGGSSYNEQFF.

The chain recombines TRBV30 with TRBJ1-5; D unresolved. The CDR3 contains 13 residues. V was cut by 2 bases and J by 4 bases, with 9 bases left in between. Germline CDR1 is GTSNPN and CDR2 is SVGIG (reference sequence). The CDR3 DNA reads TGTGCCTGGAGTTTACGGGAAAATCAGCCCCAGCATTTT. This gives the protein CAWSLRENQPQHF.

This clone was counted only a few times. This rearrangement joins TRBV10-2 to TRBJ2-2; tentative D call: TRBD2 (6 bases). V lost 0 bases and J 6 bases, leaving 8 bases between the germline ends. Germline V CDR1 and CDR2: WSHSY, SAAADI. The CDR3 is made up of 14 amino acids. CDR3 region: CASSESGGAGELFF. DNA for the CDR3: TGCGCCAGCAGTGAGTCGGGGGGTGCCGGGGAGCTGTTTTTT.